This T cell receptor beta chain was retrieved from a study of T cells in Graves' hyperthyroidism and ophthalmopathy. The length of the CDR3 is 12 residues. With V trimmed by 10 bases and J by 10 bases, 5 bases remained unmatched. CDR1 MNHNS and CDR2 SASEGT come from the germline V gene. Note on this clonotype: Its cognate antigen is unknown.

Patients were excluded for uncontrolled infection, other autoimmune disease, pregnancy or lactation. TCR beta CDR3 sequences were amplified from RNA transcripts. The primer set for the first-round RT-PCR of the TCR CDR3 was HTBI. From the multiplex PCR reads, TCRdb called clonotypes with MiXCR, one entry per CDR3 protein. The sample gives about 300,000 distinct CDR3 sequences, roughly 19% of which show up once; under 45% is in the top ten. Whole-study results and caveats: From stable hyperthyroidism, ophthalmopathy was separated by a 13 V-J model. For ophthalmopathy, model prediction preceded onset by a median roughly 6.5 months.

Sequences were obtained from blood. This TCR derives from a man aged 45-60 years with Graves' ophthalmopathy. This chain joins TRBV6-1 and TRBJ1-6, with 9 bases fitting TRBD1. DNA of the CDR3: TGTGCCATCACAGGGGGCAGCTCACCCCTCCACTTT. Its protein product is CAITGGSSPLHF.